These 12 T cell receptor beta chains were sequenced from one sample in a study of cytotoxic CD8 clonotypes in ibrutinib-treated CLL. Using immunoSEQ multiplex PCR, the repertoire was profiled, and TCRdb retains in-frame clones only, with some absent. Found here are some 290,000 clones, around four fifths of them singletons; the top ten hold over 5%. Specimen: PBMCs, collected before ibrutinib treatment. The receptors stem from a human donor with chronic lymphocytic leukemia.

This chain links TRBV7-8 with TRBJ2-3; TRBD2 aligns across 7 bases. Germline CDR1 is SGHVS and CDR2 is FQNEAQ. The CDR3 has 16 amino acids. Germline trimming cut 3 bases from V and 2 bases from J; bases unmatched to any gene: 8. CDR3 bases: TGTGCCAGCAGCTTTACTGCTAGCGGATTCACAGATACGCAGTATTTT. It yields the protein CASSFTASGFTDTQYF.

The table lists this clone with a count of one. Here the CDR3 reads CSAAGTGSGTQYF. DNA for the CDR3: TGCAGCGCCGCCGGGACAGGGTCAGGGACCCAGTACTTC. The chain couples TRBV29-1 to TRBJ2-5; 9 bases agree with TRBD1. V lost 7 bases, J lost 7 bases, and 10 bases stayed unmatched. This CDR3 contains 13 residues. The germline V gene has CDR1 SQVTM and CDR2 ANQGSEA.

This chain uses TRBV27 with TRBJ2-2; D may match TRBD1 or TRBD2 (5 bases each). The germline V and J ends were trimmed by 7 bases and 6 bases, with 15 bases remaining between them. CDR1 and CDR2 from the germline V gene are MNHEY and SMNVEV (reference sequence). The CDR3 is 14 amino acids. CDR3 sequence reads: CASKHGGFSGELFF. The DNA for the CDR3 is TGTGCCAGCAAGCATGGGGGATTTTCCGGGGAGCTGTTTTTT.

V and J are TRBV6-5 and TRBJ2-7; 7 bases agree with TRBD1. The CDR3 covers 12 residues. Germline V lookup: CDR1 MNHEY, CDR2 SVGAGI. J gave up 6 bases and V 6 bases, and 5 bases lay outside the gene matches. CDR3 sequence (DNA): TGTGCCAGCAGCGACAGGGCAGGCGAGCAGTACTTC. Translating it yields CASSDRAGEQYF.

The chain is built from TRBV18 and TRBJ2-7; 10 nucleotides agree with TRBD1. Germline V gene data show CDR1 as KGHSH and CDR2 as LQKENI. J lost 1 base, V lost 3 bases, and 3 bases had no gene match. The CDR3 has 15 residues. The DNA of the CDR3 is TGTGCCAGCTCACCCCGGGACAGGGGTTCCTACGAGCAGTACTTC. Protein: CASSPRDRGSYEQYF.

The chain uses TRBV7-3 and TRBJ2-1; 7 nucleotides agree with TRBD1. This CDR3 is built from 12 residues. V trimming: 5 bases; J trimming: 14 bases; junction bases outside the gene matches: 9. Per germline, CDR1 SGHTA and CDR2 FQGTGA. The CDR3 here is CASSAPTGIKFF. Here the CDR3 DNA reads TGTGCCAGCAGCGCCCCGACAGGGATCAAGTTCTTC.

The chain combines TRBV19 with TRBJ1-4; D is uncertain. The CDR3 is 16 residues long. From germline, CDR1 is LNHDA and CDR2 SQIVND (reference sequence). Between the trimmed V and J ends, which lost 5 bases and 0 bases, there was a span of 13 bases. The chain's CDR3 is CASSPGRVATNEKLFF. As DNA, the CDR3 is TGTGCCAGTAGTCCTGGACGGGTCGCAACTAATGAAAAACTGTTTTTT.

The V and J genes are TRBV5-8 and TRBJ2-7, with D possibly being TRBD2 (6 bases). V dropped 0 bases and J dropped 6 bases, with 7 bases sitting between them. Germline loops: CDR1 SGHTS, CDR2 YDEGEE. CDR3 length: 12 amino acids. CDR3 amino acids: CASSLVEGEQYF. CDR3 DNA sequence: TGTGCCAGCAGCTTGGTGGAGGGCGAGCAGTACTTC.

This rearrangement joins TRBV6-5 to TRBJ1-1, with D tentatively TRBD1 (6 bases). V was shortened by 4 bases and J by 1 base, with 10 bases between the two germline ends. Germline CDR1 MNHEY, CDR2 SVGAGI. This CDR3 has 14 amino acids. CDR3: CASSWTDSNTEAFF. Written as DNA, the CDR3 is TGTGCCAGCAGTTGGACAGACTCGAACACTGAAGCTTTCTTT.

The chain has TRBV27 and TRBJ1-2, with D possibly matching TRBD1 (5 bases). This CDR3 contains 14 residues. Per germline, CDR1 MNHEY and CDR2 SMNVEV (reference sequence). V lost 5 bases and J 0 bases, leaving 10 bases between the germline ends. The CDR3 nucleotides read TGTGCCAGCAGTCCCCGACAGACTAACTATGGCTACACCTTC. This encodes CASSPRQTNYGYTF.

The CDR3 nucleotides read TGTGCCAGCAGTGGGAGGCGGCTAGCGGGAGTAGGCGGGGAGCTGTTTTTT. Its translation: CASSGRRLAGVGGELFF. The chain couples TRBV6-1 to TRBJ2-2; 10 positions match TRBD2. CDR3 length equals 17 residues. The germline gives CDR1 MNHNS, CDR2 SASEGT. J lost 7 bases, V lost 4 bases, and 12 bases had no gene match.

The chain is built from TRBV6-5 and TRBJ2-1; D is perhaps TRBD2 (5 bases). The CDR3 extends over 12 amino acids. Germline assignment: CDR1 MNHEY and CDR2 SVGAGI. Trimming took off 4 bases at V and 5 bases at J, with 6 bases between the two ends. The CDR3 sequence is CASSSGNNEQFF. CDR3 nucleotides: TGTGCCAGCAGTTCGGGGAACAATGAGCAGTTCTTC.